Here is one T cell receptor beta chain with its context. The data were obtained in a study of cytomegalovirus exposure and HLA in healthy donors. In the PCR, 60 Vbeta and 13 Jbeta primers were used. Profiled with immunoSEQ multiplex PCR; TCRdb holds only in-frame clones, not every one. The data contain 150,000 to 180,000 clones, roughly three quarters of them singletons. V was pared by 6 bases and J by 7 bases, with 6 bases of the junction left unmatched. The germline gives CDR1 MDHEN, CDR2 SYDVKM. This CDR3 is built from 15 residues. This sequence originates from a man aged 30-40 years in good health and CMV-seropositive. The specimen was PBMCs. The rearrangement uses TRBV28 and TRBJ2-1, with 13 bases lining up with TRBD2. CDR3 sequence reads: CASSRGTSGKNEQFF. The CDR3 bases are TGTGCCAGCAGCCGAGGGACTAGCGGGAAGAATGAGCAGTTCTTC.